The source of this T cell receptor beta chain is a study of blood T cell repertoires in COVID-19. The overall study: The cDNA or gDNA used as material had been derived from T cells, B-cell-depleted T cells, or PBMCs.

Profiled with immunoSEQ multiplex PCR; TCRdb holds only in-frame clones, not every one. The sample yields about 210,000 clones, 70% to 90% seen once. Trimming left V 4 bases short and J 1 base short, with 14 bases between. This CDR3 is 15 amino acids long. The germline V gene encodes CDR1 GTSNPN and CDR2 SVGIG (reference sequence). Enrollees, about 18 to 90 years old, lived in 24 US areas. Cohorts were based on clinical histories the participants reported. Sample: PBMCs or T cells enriched from blood (not recorded which). This receptor was obtained from a woman in her thirties or forties with acute COVID-19. This chain links TRBV30 with TRBJ1-5; perhaps TRBD1 as D (6 bases). The CDR3 protein is CAWKSQGISNQPQHF. CDR3 in DNA: TGTGCCTGGAAATCGCAGGGGATAAGCAATCAGCCCCAGCATTTT.